This T cell receptor beta chain was found in a study of T cells in Graves' hyperthyroidism and ophthalmopathy. At least ten counts were recorded for this clonotype. From RNA transcripts, TCR beta CDR3 regions were amplified. The HTBI primer set served for first-round RT-PCR of the TCR CDR3. TCRdb used MiXCR to reprocess the multiplex PCR reads, holding one entry per CDR3 protein. The repertoire holds some 500,000 distinct CDR3 sequences, with less than 25% as singletons. Ophthalmopathy cases scored 3 or more on the Clinical Activity Score and 4 or more on NOSPECS grade, with duration below 3 months. Uncontrolled infections, other autoimmune diseases, pregnancy or lactation led to exclusion of patients. Each 10 ml fresh peripheral blood draw supplied the PBMCs. The CDR3 has 15 amino acids. Germline loops: CDR1 KGHDR, CDR2 SFDVKD. V lost 3 bases and J 1 base, leaving 11 bases between the germline ends.

The sequence derives from a woman aged 25 to 45 with Graves' ophthalmopathy. Material: blood. The chain links TRBV24-1 to TRBJ1-2; D is unresolved. The CDR3 nucleotides read TGTGCCACCAGTGATGGGTCAGCTAATAACTATGGCTACACCTTC. Translation: CATSDGSANNYGYTF.